Listed here are 28 T cell receptor beta chains from one sample, sequenced in a study of T cells in tumors after PD-1 blockade. Sequencing was performed with immunoSEQ multiplex PCR; in TCRdb, only in-frame clones are kept and a portion is missing. This sample has roughly 33,000 clones, with roughly 78% found just once. Sequences were derived from PBMCs, sampled before anti-PD-1 treatment. The receptors shown here come from a human donor with basal cell carcinoma.

The DNA for the CDR3 is TGTGCCAGCAGCCAAGTAGCGGGGGGGCCCTCAGATACGCAGTATTTT. Amino acid sequence: CASSQVAGGPSDTQYF. The chain uses TRBV3-1 (or the pseudogene TRBV3-2) and TRBJ2-3; 11 positions match TRBD2. Germline V lookup: CDR1 LGHDT, CDR2 YNNKEL (reference sequence). This CDR3 comprises 16 residues. J lost 4 bases, V lost 1 base, and 4 bases had no gene match.

V is TRBV6-5 and J is TRBJ2-3, with D tentatively TRBD1 (5 bases). This CDR3 comprises 13 residues. Trimming shortened V by 6 bases and J by 1 base, and 8 bases separated the two germline ends. CDR1 is MNHEY, CDR2 SVGAGI, per germline. The CDR3 protein is CASRDTGTDTQYF. CDR3 sequence (DNA): TGTGCCAGCAGGGACACGGGCACAGATACGCAGTATTTT.

This sequence joins TRBV18 and TRBJ2-5, with D hard to call. With 4 bases removed from V and 3 bases from J, the gap between germline ends came to 6 bases. Germline V lookup: CDR1 KGHSH, CDR2 LQKENI. The CDR3 runs to 12 residues. CDR3 sequence: CASSQGKETQYF. CDR3 sequence (DNA): TGTGCCAGCTCACAGGGCAAAGAGACCCAGTACTTC.

In nucleotides, the CDR3 is TGTGCCAGCAGCCAGGGAAACACCATATATTTT. Encoded protein: CASSQGNTIYF. The gene calls are TRBV3-1 (or the pseudogene TRBV3-2) and TRBJ1-3; D is undetermined. Trimming removed 3 bases from V and 4 bases from J, with 1 base in between. CDR3 length equals 11 residues. Germline V gene lookup returns CDR1 LGHDT and CDR2 YNNKEL (reference sequence).

The V and J genes are TRBV9 and TRBJ2-3, with 12 bases fitting TRBD1. Losses at the gene ends were 2 bases for V and 6 bases for J; bases not matched to a gene: 7. CDR1 and CDR2 from the germline V gene are SGDLS and YYNGEE. The CDR3 is 16 residues long. CDR3 loop: CASSVSGQGAWDTQYF. The CDR3 DNA reads TGTGCCAGCAGCGTCTCGGGACAGGGGGCTTGGGATACGCAGTATTTT.

This chain uses TRBV28 with TRBJ2-7; 11 bases fit TRBD1. This CDR3 is built from 15 residues. The V gene end was trimmed by 0 bases and the J gene end by 5 bases; junction bases not matched to a gene: 3. CDR1 and CDR2 (germline): MDHEN, SYDVKM. CDR3 sequence (DNA): TGTGCCAGCAGTTTATGGCGGACAGGGGGCGACGAGCAGTACTTC. This translates into CASSLWRTGGDEQYF.

The chain recombines TRBV7-9 with TRBJ1-2; 7 bases align to TRBD1. The junction had 6 bases not matched to a gene; V was cut back by 0 bases and J by 5 bases. Germline loops: CDR1 SEHNR, CDR2 FQNEAQ (reference sequence). This CDR3 has 15 residues. The CDR3 here is CASSLARGGGYGYTF. For the CDR3, the DNA is TGTGCCAGCAGCTTAGCGCGAGGGGGCGGTTATGGCTACACCTTC.

The V gene is TRBV3-1 (or the pseudogene TRBV3-2), the J gene TRBJ2-5; D remains ambiguous. V lost 4 bases and J lost 5, with 14 bases in between. CDR1 is LGHDT and CDR2 is YNNKEL in the germline V gene (reference sequence). This CDR3 has 14 residues. CDR3 bases: TGTGCCAGCAGCCGCAGGTCAAGCCCGGAGACCCAGTACTTC. This sequence encodes CASSRRSSPETQYF.

This sequence joins TRBV5-4 and TRBJ1-6; 9 bases align to TRBD1. After removal of 3 bases from V and 6 bases from J, the junction contained 4 bases not matched to a gene. There are 15 residues in the CDR3. CDR1 is SGHNT and CDR2 is YYREEE in the germline V gene (reference sequence). CDR3 protein: CASSSGTGFNSPLHF. CDR3 coding DNA: TGTGCCAGCAGCTCCGGGACAGGGTTTAATTCACCCCTCCACTTT.

This clone was observed a single time. This chain connects TRBV19 to TRBJ1-1, with D possibly matching TRBD1 (5 bases). V shed 2 bases and J shed 5 bases, with 12 bases lying between them. CDR3 size: 14 residues. CDR1 and CDR2 (germline): LNHDA, SQIVND (reference sequence). Here the CDR3 reads CASSIIWGGTEAFF. The CDR3 nucleotides are TGTGCCAGTAGTATAATTTGGGGGGGAACTGAAGCTTTCTTT.

This rearrangement joins TRBV30 to TRBJ2-7, with a possible D match to TRBD1 (6 bases). Germline V gene lookup returns CDR1 GTSNPN and CDR2 SVGIG (reference sequence). V was pared by 2 bases and J by 5 bases, with 10 bases between. CDR3 length: 12 amino acids. CDR3 protein: CAWSTTGNEQYF. CDR3 DNA: TGTGCCTGGAGTACAACAGGGAACGAGCAGTACTTC.

The chain carries TRBV6-5 and TRBJ2-3, with 8 bases matching TRBD1. CDR3 size: 14 residues. Germline trimming cut 6 bases from V and 2 bases from J; bases unmatched to any gene: 4. CDR1 MNHEY and CDR2 SVGAGI come from the germline V gene. The CDR3 DNA is TGTGCCAGCAGGTGGACAGGGCTCACAGATACGCAGTATTTT. It yields the protein CASRWTGLTDTQYF.

The chain employs TRBV15 and TRBJ2-1; 10 nucleotides line up with TRBD2. V shed 3 bases, J shed 5 bases, and the junction held 10 bases outside the gene matches. CDR1 LNHNV and CDR2 YYDKDF come from the germline V gene (reference sequence). The CDR3 runs to 17 residues. The CDR3 protein is CATSSTHSGRLNNEQFF. The CDR3 nucleotides are TGTGCCACCAGCAGTACCCATAGCGGGAGGCTAAACAATGAGCAGTTCTTC.

This chain connects TRBV30 to TRBJ1-5; D remains ambiguous. CDR3 length: 13 amino acids. V lost 4 bases, J lost 0 bases, and 7 bases lay in between. The V gene's germline CDR1 is GTSNPN and CDR2 SVGIG (reference sequence). CDR3 coding DNA: TGTGCCTGGAAGGAATATAGCAATCAGCCCCAGCATTTT. This gives the protein CAWKEYSNQPQHF.

V and J are TRBV10-3 and TRBJ1-1; 7 nucleotides agree with TRBD1. V lost 6 bases to trimming and J lost 2 bases; unmatched junction nucleotides: 3. In germline, CDR1 is ENHRY, CDR2 SYGVKD. This CDR3 spans 13 amino acids. CDR3 sequence reads: CAIRQGVNTEAFF. The CDR3 coding sequence is TGTGCCATCAGGCAGGGGGTCAACACTGAAGCTTTCTTT.

The rearrangement links TRBV9 to TRBJ2-6, with D unresolved. The CDR3 loop spans 14 amino acids. Germline V gives CDR1 SGDLS, CDR2 YYNGEE. The V end was cut by 0 bases, the J end by 12 bases, with 13 bases between. This CDR3 reads CASSVAVVPGVLTF. The CDR3 nucleotides are TGTGCCAGCAGCGTAGCCGTAGTGCCGGGCGTCCTGACTTTC.

The chain joins TRBV19 to TRBJ1-3; D is perhaps TRBD1 (6 bases). The germline gives CDR1 LNHDA, CDR2 SQIVND (reference sequence). The CDR3 spans 15 residues. V lost 3 bases and J lost 1, with 10 bases in between. The CDR3 sequence is CASSMGQLSGNTIYF. CDR3 bases: TGTGCCAGTAGTATGGGACAACTTTCTGGAAACACCATATATTTT.

V and J are TRBV28 and TRBJ1-5; a weak D match, TRBD1 (5 bases). CDR1 MDHEN and CDR2 SYDVKM come from the germline V gene. CDR3 length: 14 amino acids. V lost 6 bases and J 4 bases, leaving 13 bases between the germline ends. The CDR3 is CASSTLGGNQPQHF. As DNA, the CDR3 is TGTGCCAGCAGCACACTGGGGGGAAATCAGCCCCAGCATTTT.

The rearrangement links TRBV24-1 to TRBJ1-1; D is uncertain. The CDR3 consists of 15 residues. V was shortened by 4 bases and J by 1 base, with 12 bases between the two germline ends. Germline V gene sequence: CDR1 KGHDR, CDR2 SFDVKD. The DNA of the CDR3 is TGTGCCACCAGTGACTCCAACACGGGGAACACTGAAGCTTTCTTT. This encodes CATSDSNTGNTEAFF.

The chain employs TRBV19 and TRBJ2-3, with D possibly being TRBD2 (6 bases). Per germline, CDR1 LNHDA and CDR2 SQIVND (reference sequence). The CDR3 totals 13 residues. V shed 10 bases and J shed 3 bases, with 14 bases lying between them. The CDR3 DNA is TGTGCCACCCGGGGAGGAGTGACAGATACGCAGTATTTT. It is translated as CATRGGVTDTQYF.

J is TRBJ1-2 and V is TRBV24-1; the D is unclear. The CDR3 runs to 13 residues. In germline, CDR1 is KGHDR, CDR2 SFDVKD. The V end was cut by 8 bases, the J end by 4 bases, with 13 bases between. CDR3 bases: TGTGCCACCAAGCACCAGAACCGCTATGGCTACACCTTC. Protein: CATKHQNRYGYTF.

V gene TRBV3-1 (or the pseudogene TRBV3-2) combines with J gene TRBJ2-6, with no clear D. The CDR3 covers 16 residues. Deletions cut 4 bases from V and 0 bases from J, with 10 bases between. Germline V gene sequence: CDR1 LGHDT, CDR2 YNNKEL (reference sequence). DNA of the CDR3: TGTGCCAGCAGCCCAGTTGCCCGCTCTGGGGCCAACGTCCTGACTTTC. Its translation is CASSPVARSGANVLTF.

The genes are TRBV5-5 and TRBJ1-2; D is perhaps TRBD1 (6 bases). The CDR3 covers 15 residues. The germline CDR1 and CDR2 sequences are SGHKS and YYEKEE (reference sequence). V lost 4 bases to trimming and J lost 6 bases, with 19 bases between them. CDR3 region: CASSQTTGSWNGYTF. CDR3 nucleotide sequence: TGTGCCAGCAGCCAGACGACAGGAAGTTGGAATGGCTACACCTTC.

V gene TRBV15 combines with J gene TRBJ2-3, with D possibly being TRBD2 (5 bases). The CDR3 has 13 residues. Germline V gene data show CDR1 as LNHNV and CDR2 as YYDKDF (reference sequence). Trimming stripped 5 bases from V and 6 bases from J, with 12 bases between. CDR3 amino acids: CATSVGGLDTQYF. The CDR3 DNA reads TGTGCCACCAGCGTCGGCGGGTTGGATACGCAGTATTTT. Using reference TRBV15 and TRBJ2-3 for the parts outside the CDR3, the full variable domain is DAMVIQNPRYQVTQFGKPVTLSCSQTLNHNVMYWYQQKSSQAPKLLFHYYDKDFNNEADTPDNFQSRRPNTSFCFLDIRSPGLGDTAMYLCATSVGGLDTQYFGPGTRLTVL.

The table lists this clone with a few counts. CDR3 residues: CASSQEGSGPYEQYF. The DNA for the CDR3 is TGTGCCAGCAGCCAAGAAGGTAGCGGTCCCTACGAGCAGTACTTC. V gene TRBV4-2 combines with J gene TRBJ2-7, with TRBD2 as a possible D gene (6 bases). Trimming shortened V by 0 bases and J by 2 bases, and 11 bases separated the two germline ends. The CDR3 runs 15 residues. Looked up from germline, CDR1 is LGHNA and CDR2 is YNFKEQ.

The rearrangement uses TRBV3-1 (or the pseudogene TRBV3-2) and TRBJ2-7; 10 nucleotides line up with TRBD1. J was trimmed by 5 bases and V by 3 bases; bases with no gene match: 22. Germline assignment: CDR1 LGHDT and CDR2 YNNKEL (reference sequence). The CDR3 sequence is 20 residues long. The CDR3 here is CASSQNPGQGDGLGENEQYF. CDR3 bases: TGTGCCAGCAGCCAGAACCCTGGACAGGGGGACGGGCTGGGGGAGAACGAGCAGTACTTC.

This chain links TRBV5-5 with TRBJ2-7; TRBD2 aligns across 7 bases. The V segment lost 0 bases and the J segment 3 bases; nucleotides outside the gene matches: 6. Germline V gives CDR1 SGHKS, CDR2 YYEKEE (reference sequence). The CDR3 length is 15 residues. In nucleotides, the CDR3 is TGTGCCAGCAGCTTGGGGGGGGGAGAGCACTACGAGCAGTACTTC. Protein: CASSLGGGEHYEQYF.

The J gene is TRBJ2-1, the V gene TRBV5-4; D not certain. CDR1 is SGHNT, CDR2 YYREEE, per germline (reference sequence). This CDR3 region has 12 residues. Trimming pared 4 bases from V and 5 bases from J, leaving 7 bases between. CDR3 loop: CASSRGHNEQFF. DNA of the CDR3: TGTGCCAGCAGCCGCGGCCACAATGAGCAGTTCTTC.